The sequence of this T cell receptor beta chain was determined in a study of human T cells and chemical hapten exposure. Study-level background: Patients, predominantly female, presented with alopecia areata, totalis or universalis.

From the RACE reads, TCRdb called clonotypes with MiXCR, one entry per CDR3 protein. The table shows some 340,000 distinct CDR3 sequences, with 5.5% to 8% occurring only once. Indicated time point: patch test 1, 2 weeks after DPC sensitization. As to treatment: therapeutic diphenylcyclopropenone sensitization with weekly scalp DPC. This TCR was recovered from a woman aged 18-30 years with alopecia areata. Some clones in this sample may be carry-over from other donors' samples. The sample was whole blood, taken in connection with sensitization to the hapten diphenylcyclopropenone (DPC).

In DNA form, the CDR3 reads TGTGCCACCAGCAGAACCACTATAGGGACAGATACGCAGTATTTT. Protein sequence: CATSRTTIGTDTQYF. This rearrangement joins TRBV15 to TRBJ2-3, with unresolved D. Trimming stripped 2 bases from V and 3 bases from J, with 12 bases between. There are 15 residues in the CDR3. The germline gives CDR1 LNHNV, CDR2 YYDKDF (reference sequence).